The clone carrying this T cell receptor (beta chain) has more than one count but fewer than ten. This record comes from a study of T-cell reconstitution after alpha-beta-depleted transplantation in children. V trimming: 4 bases; J trimming: 4 bases; junction bases outside the gene matches: 4. Germline CDR1 and CDR2: KGHSH and LQKENI. The CDR3 extends over 14 amino acids. During its preparation, the TCRbeta library received unique molecular identifiers. TCRdb re-derived calls from the PCR reads in MiXCR, one entry per CDR3 protein. The data show around 480,000 distinct CDR3 sequences, approximately 32% seen once.

The specimen comprised PBMCs from the stem cell graft donor, sampled from the stem cell graft. This sequence joins TRBV18 and TRBJ1-2; 9 positions agree with TRBD1. The TCR sequence derives from a human donor who donated a stem cell graft to a child with aplastic anemia. CDR3 DNA: TGTGCCAGCTCACTAGGGACAGGGCCCTATGGCTACACCTTC. Its translation is CASSLGTGPYGYTF.